This TCR beta chain was sequenced during a study of CD8 T cells in Susac syndrome. The authors reverse transcribed roughly 0.5 to 1 ug RNA with random hexamers. Multiplex PCR with immunoSEQ amplified the TCR beta CDR3 across 54 Vbeta and 13 Jbeta. TCRdb analysed the immunoSEQ multiplex PCR reads with MiXCR anew, one entry per CDR3 protein. The repertoire holds around 200,000 distinct CDR3 sequences, with 80% to 95% as singletons. The J segment lost 4 bases and the V segment lost 6 bases, leaving 7 bases of the junction unmatched. The CDR3 consists of 15 residues. Per germline, CDR1 MDHEN and CDR2 SYDVKM. CD8+ and CD4+ T cells from blood underwent TCR beta sequencing, which was carried out in a high-throughput format. The authors negatively isolated CD8+ and CD4+ T cells and FACS-enriched TEMRA cells.

This TCR came from a human donor with multiple sclerosis. The rearrangement links TRBV28 to TRBJ2-2; 8 bases are a match to TRBD1. Input material: CD8+ T cells from PBMCs. The CDR3 nucleotides are TGTGCCAGCAGGTCCCAGGGGGCAAGCACCGGGGAGCTGTTTTTT. Its translation is CASRSQGASTGELFF.